The sequence of this T cell receptor beta chain was determined in a study of T cell responses to AZD1222 COVID-19 vaccine (dated by TCRdb to the early 2020s). Some background on the complete study: AZD1222 recipients with second doses at about 4 weeks or about 12 weeks were pooled, because spike-specific TCR depth and breadth did not differ between schedules. TCR sequencing covered fewer than 250 trial participants: 200 to 220 given two doses of AZD1222 and 26 given two doses of MenACWY control vaccine. Trial participants were enrolled by age into subgroups of 18-55, 56-69 and 70-plus years, and roughly 150, 30 and 60 TCR-sequenced participants, respectively, were included in these subgroups.

The time point label of this sample denotes: baseline before first vaccination. Samples from vaccinated people were obtained from the UK trials COV001 and COV002, which included a single-blind randomized controlled phase 2/3 trial of AZD1222 (ChAdOx1 nCoV-19) in healthy adults. Trial participant PBMC samples were collected at day 0 and day 28 after the second dose for TCRbeta chain sequencing. The CDR3 regions of human TCRbeta chains were subjected to immunosequencing. In the original analysis: TCRs in the repertoires were compared against a reference library of SARS-CoV-2-specific TCRs that had been generated with the MIRA antigen-specificity platform. Breadth meant the fraction of unique TCRs that were SARS-CoV-2-associated, whereas depth meant the fraction of total T cells that were SARS-CoV-2-associated. Each spike-specific TCR was assigned to its reactive spike region and to a CD4 or CD8 class using the MIRA data. Log10-transformed breadth and depth values were compared by one-way ANOVA with Sidak's multiple comparisons tests. What TCRdb holds here is the immuneACCESS table cut down to in-frame rearrangements. Part of the clones is not present; checked against another copy, under half of the missing clones reflect an unresolved V gene, and the others are unexplained. V and J calls and clone size come straight from that table; D and trimming were deduced from the DNA. Here the sample has some 130,000 clones; approximately 83% occur a single time. Jointly, the top ten make up about 1.5% of the sample.

In the germline V gene (reference sequence), CDR1 corresponds to LNHDA and CDR2 to SQIVND. CDR3 length: 16 amino acids, cysteine to phenylalanine. Only the CDR3 portion is preserved as DNA: 48 bases, with reading frame beginning at the first base. The germline V end is reduced by 8 bases and the J end by 6 bases; junction bases left unmatched: 13. As concerns this clone: The clone's antigen remains unknown. The record has no base qualities; no much larger clone is one base away.

Study-wide conclusions, independent of this receptor: Reportedly, close to half of the unique spike-specific TCRs recognized epitopes lying outside the regions that are mutated in the B.1.351 and B.1.1.7 variants. Because no day 14 peak-response samples were available, the repertoires could be characterized only after the peak T cell response. After two AZD1222 doses, spike-specific TCR breadth and depth were significantly higher than at day 0 and than in MenACWY recipients. Most participants were white British and females outnumbered males, and the authors suggested that clonal diversity may have been underestimated. The whole spike protein was spanned by vaccine-associated CD4 TCRs, and dominant responses were seen in regions 160-218 and 743-854. In the small 56-69-year group, the increase in depth fell short of significance, most likely because of low power. Conclusions about previously exposed vaccinees are limited, since just a handful of AZD1222 recipients were seropositive for SARS-CoV-2 at baseline.

This specimen consisted of peripheral blood, obtained on day 0 of AZD1222 vaccination. Recombination connected TRBV19 to TRBJ2-2, and TRBD2 matches 9 of the central bases. This clonotype originated in an adult in good health. The DNA sequence follows: TGTGCCAGTCGTGATGTAGCGGGAGTTTCGGCCGGGGAGCTGTTTTTT. Translated, this is CASRDVAGVSAGELFF.